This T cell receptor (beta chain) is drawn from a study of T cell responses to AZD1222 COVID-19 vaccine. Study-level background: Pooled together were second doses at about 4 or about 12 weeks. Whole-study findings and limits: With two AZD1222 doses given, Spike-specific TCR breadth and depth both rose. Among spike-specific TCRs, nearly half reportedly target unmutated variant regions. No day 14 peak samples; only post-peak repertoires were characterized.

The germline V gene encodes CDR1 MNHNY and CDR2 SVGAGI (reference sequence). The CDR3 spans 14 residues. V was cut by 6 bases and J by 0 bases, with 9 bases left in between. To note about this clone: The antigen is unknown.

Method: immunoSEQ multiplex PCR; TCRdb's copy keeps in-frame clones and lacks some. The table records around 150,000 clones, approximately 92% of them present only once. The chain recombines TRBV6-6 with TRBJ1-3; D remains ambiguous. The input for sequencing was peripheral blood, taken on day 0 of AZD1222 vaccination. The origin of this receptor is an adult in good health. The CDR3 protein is CASRPGSSGNTIYF. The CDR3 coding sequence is TGTGCCAGCAGGCCTGGGTCCTCTGGAAACACCATATATTTT.